Presented here are 3 T cell receptor beta chains from one specimen sequenced in a study of blood T cell repertoires in COVID-19. Clones were sequenced by immunoSEQ multiplex PCR, and TCRdb holds only the in-frame ones, with some missing. The sample lists about 47,000 clones, over 80% occurring once. Sample: peripheral blood. Source of these receptors: a human donor with active COVID-19. The donor label of this sample is uncertain.

The chain has TRBV19 and TRBJ1-1; tentative D call: TRBD1 (5 bases). Trimming took off 8 bases at V and 4 bases at J, with 14 bases between the two ends. This CDR3 is 13 amino acids long. Germline V CDR1 and CDR2: LNHDA, SQIVND (reference sequence). CDR3 protein: CASGQGVGTEAFF. The CDR3 DNA reads TGTGCCAGTGGTCAGGGTGTCGGCACTGAAGCTTTCTTT. Based on the CDR3 plus reference TRBV19 and TRBJ1-1, the full variable domain is DGGITQSPKYLFRKEGQNVTLSCEQNLNHDAMYWYRQDPGQGLRLIYYSQIVNDFQKGDIAEGYSVSREKKESFPLTVTSAQKNPTAFYLCASGQGVGTEAFFGQGTRLTVV.

The CDR3: CASSLGLAYGYTF. As DNA, the CDR3 is TGTGCCAGCAGCTTGGGACTTGCCTATGGCTACACCTTC. The V gene is TRBV7-9, the J gene TRBJ1-2, with D possibly being TRBD1 (5 bases). Trimming cost V 3 bases and J 4 bases, with 9 bases left between them. The length of the CDR3 is 13 residues. Germline CDR1 reads SEHNR; CDR2 reads FQNEAQ (reference sequence). The entire variable domain, with the rest obtained from reference TRBV7-9 and TRBJ1-2, is as follows: DTGVSQNPRHKITKRGQNVTFRCDPISEHNRLYWYRQTLGQGPEFLTYFQNEAQLEKSRLLSDRFSAERPKGSFSTLEIQRTEQGDSAMYLCASSLGLAYGYTFGSGTRLTVV.

The count of this clone is one. This chain joins TRBV7-3 and TRBJ2-3; 11 nucleotides align to TRBD2. Germline V gene lookup returns CDR1 SGHTA and CDR2 FQGTGA. This CDR3 contains 16 residues. The J segment lost 0 bases and the V segment lost 3 bases, leaving 2 bases of the junction unmatched. DNA for the CDR3: TGTGCCAGCAGCTTTCGACTAGCGGGGAGCACAGATACGCAGTATTTT. Translation: CASSFRLAGSTDTQYF.